This TCR beta chain was identified during a study of cytomegalovirus exposure and HLA in healthy donors. Study details: In terms of ancestry, the Caucasian-associated cluster contained 75% to 90% of the roughly 400 genotyped donors. Findings of the study overall: In a later analysis, fewer than 20,000 TCR beta sequences were associated with HLA alleles at 0.05 false discovery rate. Beyond CMV serostatus, there was no information to go on about immune exposure.

The PCR used 60 Vbeta and 13 Jbeta primers. Assay: immunoSEQ multiplex PCR; the TCRdb copy retains only in-frame clones and omits some. The sample holds some 150,000 clones, roughly 80% seen once. This CDR3 has 13 amino acids. Trimming pared 7 bases from V and 5 bases from J, leaving 14 bases between. Germline assignment: CDR1 MNHNS and CDR2 SASEGT. In regard to this clone: The target antigen is unknown.

The receptor was isolated from a woman aged 45-59 years in good health and CMV-seronegative. The rearrangement links TRBV6-1 to TRBJ2-5; D is possibly TRBD1 (6 bases). Sequencing input: PBMCs. CDR3 DNA sequence: TGTGCCAGCACAGAGCAGGGGTGGGAGACCCAGTACTTC. Translation gives CASTEQGWETQYF.